The T cell receptor beta chain described here comes from a study of OX40 agonist ivuxolimab in advanced cancers. Clones were sequenced by immunoSEQ multiplex PCR, and TCRdb holds only the in-frame ones, with some missing. The table records more than 50,000 clones, 70% to 80% of them present only once. Patients with autoimmune history or systemic immunosuppression were excluded. Blood specimens came from baseline, cycle 4 day 1, and cycle 7 day 1. Study outcomes and limitations: Expanded peripheral T cell antigen specificity was not determined. In the 0.1-3.0 mg/kg groups, partial responders showed among the lowest expansion.

From germline, CDR1 is MDHEN and CDR2 SYDVKM. The CDR3 sequence is 13 residues long. V gave up 6 bases and J gave up 2 bases, with 11 bases separating them. This clone was observed a single time. Its target is not known. The starting material was CD4+ or CD8+ T cells sorted from blood, obtained in a trial of the OX40 agonist ivuxolimab. The TCR comes from an adult with an advanced solid tumor such as melanoma, head and neck, liver or kidney cancer. The chain uses TRBV28 and TRBJ2-7, with D possibly TRBD1 on 5 matching bases. This chain's CDR3 is CASRPDSAYEQYF. In DNA, the CDR3 is TGTGCCAGCAGACCCGACAGCGCCTACGAGCAGTACTTC. Filled out from reference TRBV28 and TRBJ2-7, the complete variable domain reads DVKVTQSSRYLVKRTGEKVFLECVQDMDHENMFWYRQDPGLGLRLIYFSYDVKMKEKGDIPEGYSVSREKKERFSLILESASTNQTSMYLCASRPDSAYEQYFGPGTRLTVT.